The T cell receptor beta chain under discussion was sequenced for a study of technical replicates of blood from several donors. Measured with immunoSEQ multiplex PCR; TCRdb has only the in-frame clones, and not every one. This table holds tens of thousands of clones, roughly 92% found once. V shed 2 bases and J 4 bases; nucleotides not matched to a gene: 5. Germline V gene lookup returns CDR1 MNHNS and CDR2 SASEGT. The CDR3 is 15 residues long. The TCR was taken from a human donor in good health. The material sequenced was T cells isolated from PBMCs. The chain links TRBV6-1 to TRBJ1-1; TRBD1 matches 9 bases. CDR3 nucleotides: TGTGCCAGCAGTGAATGGGACAGGGTGATCACTGAAGCTTTCTTT. The encoded protein is CASSEWDRVITEAFF.